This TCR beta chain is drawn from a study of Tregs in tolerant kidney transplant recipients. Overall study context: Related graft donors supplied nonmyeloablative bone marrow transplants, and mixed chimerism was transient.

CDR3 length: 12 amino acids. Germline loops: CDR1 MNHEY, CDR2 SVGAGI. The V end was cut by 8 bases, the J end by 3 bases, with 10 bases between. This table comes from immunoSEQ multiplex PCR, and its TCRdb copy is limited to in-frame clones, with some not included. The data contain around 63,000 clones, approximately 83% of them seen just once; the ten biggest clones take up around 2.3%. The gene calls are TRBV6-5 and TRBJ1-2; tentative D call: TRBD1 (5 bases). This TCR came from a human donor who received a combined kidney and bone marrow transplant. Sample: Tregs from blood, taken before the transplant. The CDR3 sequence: CASQGNHYGYTF. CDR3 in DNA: TGTGCCAGCCAGGGTAATCACTATGGCTACACCTTC.